Below, 31 T cell receptor beta chains from the same sample are listed, as sequenced in a study of OX40 agonist ivuxolimab in advanced cancers. Sequencing was performed with immunoSEQ multiplex PCR; in TCRdb, only in-frame clones are kept and a portion is missing. This repertoire shows 70,000 to 95,000 clones, 84% found once; its top ten account for 1.5% to 2%. Here the sequenced sample was CD4+ or CD8+ T cells sorted from blood, taken in a trial of the OX40 agonist ivuxolimab. The receptors here all came from an adult with an advanced solid tumor such as melanoma, head and neck, liver or kidney cancer.

The sample holds many counts of this clone. The chain links TRBV7-2 to TRBJ1-1; D gene unclear. Germline V CDR1 and CDR2: SGHTA, FQGNSA. This CDR3 has 15 residues. V was cut by 2 bases and J by 0 bases, with 10 bases left in between. CDR3 amino acids: CASSLMQRMNTEAFF. The CDR3 DNA reads TGTGCCAGCAGCTTAATGCAGAGGATGAACACTGAAGCTTTCTTT.

V is TRBV29-1 and J is TRBJ2-1; D unresolved. V lost 5 bases to trimming and J lost 10 bases, with 12 bases between them. CDR3 size: 11 residues. Germline loops: CDR1 SQVTM, CDR2 ANQGSEA. CDR3 DNA: TGCAGCGTTTTCCGTAATGGAGAGCAGTTCTTC. Translation: CSVFRNGEQFF.

The chain links TRBV5-1 to TRBJ2-1, with TRBD1 matching 8 bases. Trimming at V came to 4 bases and at J to 8 bases, leaving 11 bases not matched to a gene. CDR1 is SGHRS and CDR2 is YFSETQ in the germline V gene. The CDR3 spans 15 residues. DNA of the CDR3: TGCGCCAGCAGCATCGGACAGGGAGAGTACGATGAGCAGTTCTTC. It yields the protein CASSIGQGEYDEQFF.

The chain combines TRBV7-9 with TRBJ2-3; D may be TRBD1 (6 bases). This CDR3 spans 15 amino acids. Germline V gives CDR1 SEHNR, CDR2 FQNEAQ (reference sequence). V gave up 1 base and J gave up 0 bases, with 8 bases separating them. The CDR3 is CASSLGTESTDTQYF. In nucleotides, the CDR3 is TGTGCCAGCAGCTTAGGGACAGAAAGCACAGATACGCAGTATTTT.

The V call is TRBV5-4, the J call TRBJ1-2, with D unresolved. The V and J ends lost 0 bases and 6 bases respectively, with 12 bases between them. The CDR3 is 14 residues long. CDR1 is SGHNT and CDR2 is YYREEE in the germline V gene (reference sequence). The CDR3 spells CASSLALGMDGYTF. In DNA form, the CDR3 reads TGTGCCAGCAGCTTGGCACTGGGGATGGATGGCTACACCTTC. Supplemented by reference TRBV5-4 and TRBJ1-2, the full variable domain reads ETGVTQSPTHLIKTRGQQVTLRCSSQSGHNTVSWYQQALGQGPQFIFQYYREEENGRGNFPPRFSGLQFPNYSSELNVNALELDDSALYLCASSLALGMDGYTFGSGTRLTVV.

V usage is TRBV27 and J usage is TRBJ1-1, with a weak D call TRBD1 (5 bases). There are 16 residues in the CDR3. The V end was cut by 2 bases, the J end by 1 base, with 14 bases between. Germline lookup yields CDR1 MNHEY and CDR2 SMNVEV (reference sequence). The CDR3, as DNA: TGTGCCAGCAGTTTAGGGGGAGGTGTTGCGAACACTGAAGCTTTCTTT. The encoded protein is CASSLGGGVANTEAFF.

The chain links TRBV2 to TRBJ2-3; TRBD1 matches 10 bases. Germline V gives CDR1 SNHLY, CDR2 FYNNEI. J lost 3 bases, V lost 3 bases, and 6 bases had no gene match. The CDR3 is 16 residues long. CDR3 DNA: TGTGCCAGCAGTGAGCGACAGGGGGCGAGGACAGATACGCAGTATTTT. Its protein product is CASSERQGARTDTQYF.

The CDR3 DNA reads as TGTGCCAGCGGCCGGGACAGGGGCAACGAGCAGTACTTC. Amino acids: CASGRDRGNEQYF. The chain employs TRBV6-5 and TRBJ2-7; 10 bases are shared with TRBD1. Losses at the gene ends were 8 bases for V and 5 bases for J; bases not matched to a gene: 6. The CDR3 spans 13 residues. Germline loops: CDR1 MNHEY, CDR2 SVGAGI.

The chain employs TRBV9 and TRBJ1-2; 10 bases align to TRBD1. CDR3 length: 15 amino acids. The germline V gene has CDR1 SGDLS and CDR2 YYNGEE. Trimming removed 4 bases from V and 8 bases from J; junction bases left unmatched: 11. The CDR3 is CASSSGGDRGEGYTF. CDR3 coding DNA: TGTGCCAGCAGCTCGGGAGGGGACAGGGGAGAAGGCTACACCTTC.

The V call is TRBV19, the J call TRBJ2-3; D ambiguous. The CDR3 contains 14 residues. Germline V gives CDR1 LNHDA, CDR2 SQIVND (reference sequence). The ends were cut back, 8 bases at V and 2 bases at J, with 14 bases in the middle. Here the CDR3 DNA reads TGTGCCAGTGTCGAGGACCCATCCACAGATACGCAGTATTTT. Translating it yields CASVEDPSTDTQYF.

V and J are TRBV10-2 and TRBJ1-2; 8 nucleotides line up with TRBD1. CDR3 length: 13 residues. With 8 bases clipped from V and 2 bases from J, the junction kept 4 bases outside the gene matches. Germline V gives CDR1 WSHSY, CDR2 SAAADI. This chain's CDR3 is CASGTGQNYGYTF. DNA for the CDR3: TGCGCCAGCGGGACAGGACAAAACTATGGCTACACCTTC.

This clone was seen a few times. CDR3 amino acids: CASGREGGSGSPLHF. The CDR3 nucleotides are TGTGCCAGCGGACGAGAGGGTGGCAGTGGTTCACCCCTCCACTTT. This chain joins TRBV5-4 and TRBJ1-6; D is unresolved. This CDR3 is built from 15 residues. CDR1 and CDR2 (germline): SGHNT, YYREEE (reference sequence). Trimming took 7 bases from V and 9 from J, leaving 20 bases between them.

This chain uses TRBV30 with TRBJ1-6; D is unresolved. Trimming stripped 3 bases from V and 7 bases from J, with 19 bases between. Germline V CDR1 and CDR2: GTSNPN, SVGIG (reference sequence). The CDR3 has 16 residues. The CDR3 reads CAWRYGWAQINSPLHF. The CDR3 DNA reads TGTGCCTGGAGATATGGCTGGGCCCAGATAAATTCACCCCTCCACTTT.

The V gene is TRBV19, the J gene TRBJ2-2, with D tentatively TRBD1 (5 bases). V lost 4 bases and J lost 5, with 11 bases in between. Germline lookup yields CDR1 LNHDA and CDR2 SQIVND (reference sequence). The CDR3 covers 14 residues. CDR3 sequence reads: CASSTQGWTGELFF. The DNA for the CDR3 is TGTGCCAGTAGTACCCAGGGTTGGACCGGGGAGCTGTTTTTT. Variable domain in full (rest from reference TRBV19 and TRBJ2-2): DGGITQSPKYLFRKEGQNVTLSCEQNLNHDAMYWYRQDPGQGLRLIYYSQIVNDFQKGDIAEGYSVSREKKESFPLTVTSAQKNPTAFYLCASSTQGWTGELFFGEGSRLTVL.

The rearrangement links TRBV2 to TRBJ2-6, with TRBD2 identical over 8 bases. Germline CDR1 SNHLY, CDR2 FYNNEI. The CDR3 length is 18 residues. Trimming removed 6 bases from V and 0 bases from J; junction bases left unmatched: 10. The CDR3 DNA is TGTGCCAGCAGCGAGTCAGCGGGGGCCAGCTCTGGGGCCAACGTCCTGACTTTC. This gives the protein CASSESAGASSGANVLTF.

J is TRBJ2-1 and V is TRBV4-1; 8 bases align to TRBD2. This CDR3 is built from 17 residues. The germline V gene encodes CDR1 MGHRA and CDR2 YSYEKL. Trimming at V came to 0 bases and at J to 7 bases, leaving 11 bases not matched to a gene. The CDR3 nucleotides read TGCGCCAGCAGCCAAGAAGGGACCTCTGCGGGGGGAAATGAGCAGTTCTTC. Residues: CASSQEGTSAGGNEQFF.

The chain carries TRBV28 and TRBJ1-2; 8 nucleotides match TRBD1. Losses at the gene ends were 2 bases for V and 4 bases for J; bases not matched to a gene: 6. The CDR3 length is 15 residues. CDR1 and CDR2 (germline): MDHEN, SYDVKM. The CDR3 sequence is CASSLGTGPSYGYTF. The CDR3 coding sequence is TGTGCCAGCAGTTTAGGGACAGGACCCTCCTATGGCTACACCTTC.

The chain employs TRBV6-6 and TRBJ2-7; either TRBD1 or TRBD2 may fit D (5 bases each). Germline assignment: CDR1 MNHNY and CDR2 SVGAGI (reference sequence). The CDR3 extends over 14 amino acids. V lost 4 bases to trimming and J lost 3 bases, with 13 bases between them. The CDR3 sequence: CASSSPGRSYEQYF. The CDR3 bases are TGTGCCAGCAGTTCACCGGGACGGAGCTACGAGCAGTACTTC.

This clone was found once. The V gene is TRBV10-3, the J gene TRBJ2-6; weak D call: TRBD2 (5 bases). V lost 4 bases and J lost 17, with 33 bases in between. The CDR3 has 18 residues. Per the germline V gene, CDR1 is ENHRY and CDR2 is SYGVKD. The DNA of the CDR3 is TGTGCCATCAGTGTTGGGAGCTGTAGATACAAAAGTCGGGCCAACGTGACTTTC. It codes for CAISVGSCRYKSRANVTF.

The chain has TRBV19 and TRBJ2-7; TRBD1 matches at 7 bases. With V trimmed by 4 bases and J by 3 bases, 0 bases remained unmatched. CDR1 and CDR2 (germline): LNHDA, SQIVND (reference sequence). There are 12 residues in the CDR3. CDR3 DNA: TGTGCCAGTAGTAACAGGGGCTACGAGCAGTACTTC. Its translation is CASSNRGYEQYF.

V is TRBV10-3 and J is TRBJ2-7; D might be TRBD1 (6 bases). The length of the CDR3 is 12 residues. Germline assignment: CDR1 ENHRY and CDR2 SYGVKD. The V and J ends lost 7 bases and 13 bases respectively, with 20 bases between them. CDR3 residues: CAITPGEGQPYF. CDR3 DNA sequence: TGTGCCATCACCCCCGGTGAGGGACAACCATACTTC.

This clone was detected once. The chain uses TRBV5-1 and TRBJ2-3, with 8 bases aligning to TRBD2. The CDR3 length is 16 residues. Losses at the gene ends were 3 bases for V and 1 base for J; bases not matched to a gene: 7. In germline, CDR1 is SGHRS, CDR2 YFSETQ. The DNA for the CDR3 is TGCGCCAGCAGCTCCCTGGGAGCGGGGGGCACAGATACGCAGTATTTT. It codes for CASSSLGAGGTDTQYF.

The chain couples TRBV13 to TRBJ1-6, with a weak D call TRBD1 (5 bases). Germline V gene lookup returns CDR1 PRHDT and CDR2 FYEKMQ (reference sequence). The CDR3 sequence is 14 residues long. V lost 5 bases to trimming and J lost 8 bases, with 13 bases between them. CDR3 nucleotides: TGTGCCAGCAGCCTCCGCAGGGACGATTCACCCCTCCACTTT. Protein product: CASSLRRDDSPLHF. The full variable domain, with the rest looked up from reference TRBV13 and TRBJ1-6, is AAGVIQSPRHLIKEKRETATLKCYPIPRHDTVYWYQQGPGQDPQFLISFYEKMQSDKGSIPDRFSAQQFSDYHSELNMSSLELGDSALYFCASSLRRDDSPLHFGNGTRLTVT.

The chain uses TRBV5-1 and TRBJ2-2; D remains ambiguous. V was clipped by 2 bases and J by 0 bases, with 11 bases between them. The CDR3 loop spans 16 amino acids. Per germline, CDR1 SGHRS and CDR2 YFSETQ. The CDR3 region is CASSFASRANTGELFF. The CDR3, as DNA: TGCGCCAGCAGCTTTGCGAGTCGGGCGAACACCGGGGAGCTGTTTTTT. Combining the CDR3 with reference TRBV5-1 and TRBJ2-2 gives the whole variable domain KAGVTQTPRYLIKTRGQQVTLSCSPISGHRSVSWYQQTPGQGLQFLFEYFSETQRNKGNFPGRFSGRQFSNSRSEMNVSTLELGDSALYLCASSFASRANTGELFFGEGSRLTVL.

V is TRBV5-1 and J is TRBJ2-5, with D possibly called TRBD1 or TRBD2 (6 bases each). Germline CDR1 is SGHRS and CDR2 is YFSETQ. This CDR3 comprises 15 residues. V was cut by 6 bases and J by 3 bases, with 18 bases left in between. CDR3 in DNA: TGCGCCAGCACCAGGGAGCCGGGGGCAGAAGAGACCCAGTACTTC. It codes for CASTREPGAEETQYF. Full variable domain (outside the CDR3, taken from reference TRBV5-1 and TRBJ2-5): KAGVTQTPRYLIKTRGQQVTLSCSPISGHRSVSWYQQTPGQGLQFLFEYFSETQRNKGNFPGRFSGRQFSNSRSEMNVSTLELGDSALYLCASTREPGAEETQYFGPGTRLLVL.

CDR3 nucleotide sequence: TGTGCCAGCAGGACTAGCGGGGTACAATACCAGTTCTTC. It encodes CASRTSGVQYQFF. The rearrangement joins TRBV2 to TRBJ2-1; 11 bases map to TRBD2. CDR3 size: 13 residues. The germline V gene encodes CDR1 SNHLY and CDR2 FYNNEI. J was trimmed by 13 bases and V by 6 bases; bases with no gene match: 8.

The gene calls are TRBV5-6 and TRBJ1-3; perhaps TRBD1 as D (5 bases). Between the trimmed V and J ends, which lost 0 bases and 0 bases, there was a span of 13 bases. This CDR3 has 17 amino acids. Germline CDR1 SGHDT, CDR2 YYEEEE. CDR3 nucleotide sequence: TGTGCCAGCAGCTTGGCCGGGGGGACTAGCTCTGGAAACACCATATATTTT. This translates into CASSLAGGTSSGNTIYF.

The chain is built from TRBV5-1 and TRBJ2-3; 8 positions match TRBD1. The germline gives CDR1 SGHRS, CDR2 YFSETQ. The V gene end was trimmed by 2 bases and the J gene end by 1 base; junction bases not matched to a gene: 6. The CDR3 extends over 16 amino acids. The CDR3, as DNA: TGCGCCAGCAGCTTCAGACAGGGGTCCCGCACAGATACGCAGTATTTT. Translated, it gives CASSFRQGSRTDTQYF.

The rearrangement uses TRBV27 and TRBJ2-1, with TRBD1 matching over 8 bases. Germline trimming cut 5 bases from V and 0 bases from J; bases unmatched to any gene: 9. The CDR3 loop spans 17 amino acids. CDR1 and CDR2 from the germline V gene are MNHEY and SMNVEV (reference sequence). This CDR3 reads CASSANRQGSSYNEQFF. DNA for the CDR3: TGTGCCAGCAGTGCCAATCGACAGGGGAGCTCCTACAATGAGCAGTTCTTC.

J is TRBJ2-7 and V is TRBV2; TRBD1 might be the D (5 bases). V lost 1 base, J lost 0 bases, and 10 bases lay in between. The CDR3 totals 15 residues. Germline CDR1 is SNHLY and CDR2 is FYNNEI. The CDR3 DNA is TGTGCCAGCAGTGAAGGACAGTTCCTCTCCTACGAGCAGTACTTC. Residues: CASSEGQFLSYEQYF.

The rearrangement links TRBV6-7 to TRBJ1-2; D is ambiguous. TRBV6-7 is marked as an open reading frame, function uncertain. The CDR3 is made up of 10 amino acids. V lost 10 bases, J lost 7 bases, and 10 bases lay in between. CDR3: CATTFSGYTF. The CDR3 coding sequence is TGTGCCACCACTTTCAGTGGCTACACCTTC.